The clone carrying this T cell receptor beta chain was counted at least ten times. Its antigen is unknown. Preparation of the TCRbeta library was carried out with unique molecular identifiers. TCRdb recomputed calls from the PCR reads with MiXCR, one row per CDR3 protein. The repertoire holds approximately 500,000 distinct CDR3 sequences, roughly a tenth seen once, with around 2% in the top ten. This record belongs to a study of T-cell reconstitution after alpha-beta-depleted transplantation in children. General observations from the study: A year had passed since transplant, and T-cell counts and diversity by then came mostly from newly produced T cells. Surviving recipient T cells and thymic progenitors underlay high day-60 TCRbeta diversity in some patients.

The source was PBMCs, collected before TCRalphabeta/CD19-depleted stem cell transplant. This TCR was sampled from a child aged 2 to 10 with inherited bone marrow failure, due to receive a stem cell transplant.

The CDR3 DNA is TGTGCCAGCACCGAACCCGGGACTAGCGGGAGTGTCGATGAGCAGTTCTTC. Its protein is CASTEPGTSGSVDEQFF. The genes are TRBV2 and TRBJ2-1, with TRBD2 matching over 14 bases. The CDR3 is 17 residues long. Unmatched junction bases numbered 13, after V lost 7 bases and J lost 8 bases. Per the germline V gene, CDR1 is SNHLY and CDR2 is FYNNEI. The full variable domain, rest sourced from reference TRBV2 and TRBJ2-1, is EPEVTQTPSHQVTQMGQEVILRCVPISNHLYFYWYRQILGQKVEFLVSFYNNEISEKSEIFDDQFSVERPDGSNFTLKIRSTKLEDSAMYFCASTEPGTSGSVDEQFFGPGTRLTVL.